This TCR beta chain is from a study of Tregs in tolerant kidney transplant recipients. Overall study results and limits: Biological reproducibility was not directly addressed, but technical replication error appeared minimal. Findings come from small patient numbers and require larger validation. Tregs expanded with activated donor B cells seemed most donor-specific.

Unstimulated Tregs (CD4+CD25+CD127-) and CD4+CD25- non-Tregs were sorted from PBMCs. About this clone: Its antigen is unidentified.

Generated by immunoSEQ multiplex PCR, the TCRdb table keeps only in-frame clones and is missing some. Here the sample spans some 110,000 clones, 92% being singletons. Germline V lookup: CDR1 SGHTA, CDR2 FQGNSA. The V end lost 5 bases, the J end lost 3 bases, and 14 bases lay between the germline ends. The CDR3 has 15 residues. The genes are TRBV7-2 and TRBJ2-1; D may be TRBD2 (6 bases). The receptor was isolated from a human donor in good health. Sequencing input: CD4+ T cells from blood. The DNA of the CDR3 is TGTGCCAGCAGCCCGCAGGCGGGGTACTACAATGAGCAGTTCTTC. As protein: CASSPQAGYYNEQFF. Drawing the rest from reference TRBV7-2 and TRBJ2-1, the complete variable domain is GAGVSQSPSNKVTEKGKDVELRCDPISGHTALYWYRQSLGQGLEFLIYFQGNSAPDKSGLPSDRFSAERTGGSVSTLTIQRTQQEDSAVYLCASSPQAGYYNEQFFGPGTRLTVL.